This T cell receptor beta chain was obtained from a study of blood T cell repertoires in COVID-19 (dated by TCRdb to between 2020 and 2021). About the investigation overall: Samples covering the acute and convalescent phases of COVID-19 were provided by collaborators in the United States, Italy and Spain. The dataset comprised deeply sampled blood TCRbeta repertoires from subjects exposed to, actively infected with, or recovered from COVID-19. The samples were drawn from two sources: the first 160 participants of the ongoing ImmuneRACE study, and 950 to 1,500 subjects contributed by 6 global collaborators. The sample metadata nearly always contained a de-identified subject ID, COVID-19 status, age in years and sex. The prospective study material was composed of cDNA or gDNA derived from T cells, B-cell-depleted T cells, or PBMCs. Where available, HLA class I and class II types were taken from metadata supplied by the sample provider and were not determined by assay-based typing. The repertoires were released in a freely available public database meant as a resource for research on the immune response to SARS-CoV-2. The research as a whole found: How much clinical and demographic metadata was included differed by source and by participant, and the metadata was provided uncurated.

Whole blood was collected in K2EDTA tubes by collaborating institutions according to the institutions' own protocols. For TCRbeta analysis, collaborator samples were shipped as frozen whole blood, as isolated PBMCs, or as DNA extracted from either sample type. Concerning this clone: Its antigen is currently not known. Per-nucleotide qualities are absent, and no much larger clonotype sits a single base away.

TCRbeta CDR3 regions were amplified from genomic DNA using the immunoSEQ Assay, a bias-controlled multiplex PCR. On the authors' methods: Nucleated cell counts per sample were estimated from amplification of reference gene primers within the assay. Sequence reads were collapsed and filtered to measure the absolute abundance of every unique TCRbeta CDR3 rearrangement. For each sample, productive Simpson clonality was calculated by taking the square root of Simpson's diversity index across productive rearrangements. TCRdb took this table from immuneACCESS and kept in-frame rearrangements with V and J called. Such tables lack part of the clones; where checked against another copy, unresolved V genes explain under half of the gap, and the rest is unexplained. For V, J and clone size, that table is used; D and trimming come from the DNA. The sample records about 670,000 clones, about 90% of which are singletons. The ten largest clones represent around 0.3% of the sample.

The receptor comes from a woman aged 18-30 years with acute or convalescent COVID-19. Sequencing input: peripheral blood.

The sequenced DNA: TGTGCCAGCAGCTTATCCAGGGAATTCCATTATGGCTACACCTTC. It is translated as CASSLSREFHYGYTF. The sequence joins TRBV7-8 to TRBJ1-2; TRBD1 is possibly the D segment (5 matching bases). V is reduced by 2 bases and J by 5 bases, leaving a spacing of 15 bases between them. CDR1 and CDR2, looked up from the germline V gene, are SGHVS and FQNEAQ. Spanning cysteine to phenylalanine, the CDR3 consists of 15 amino acids. Only the CDR3 portion is preserved as DNA: 45 bases, with reading frame beginning at the first base.